The 18 T cell receptor beta chains below were found in one sample sequenced in a study of blood T cells in healthy people across ages. Next came a second PCR, run for about 6 to 12 cycles, which used a sample-barcoded 5' primer along with a J-beta primer mix. TCRdb reprocessed the 5' RACE reads with MiXCR, giving one entry per CDR3 protein. The sample has 710,000 or so distinct CDR3 sequences; over 20% are singletons. Sequencing was done on a sample of blood. The receptors here all came from a man aged 70 or older in good health.

V gene TRBV3-1 combines with J gene TRBJ1-1, with TRBD1 matching over 11 bases. Trimming removed 1 base from V and 5 bases from J; junction bases left unmatched: 0. CDR3 length: 14 residues. Germline CDR1 and CDR2: LGHDT and YNNKEL (reference sequence). This CDR3 reads CASSQGDRGTEAFF. For the CDR3, the DNA is TGTGCCAGCAGCCAAGGGGACAGGGGGACTGAAGCTTTCTTT.

This clonotype has more than one count but fewer than ten. The V call is TRBV20-1, the J call TRBJ2-5; D is perhaps TRBD1 or TRBD2 (5 bases each). This CDR3 region has 13 residues. With 6 bases removed from V and 3 bases from J, the gap between germline ends came to 14 bases. Germline lookup yields CDR1 DFQATT and CDR2 SNEGSKA (reference sequence). CDR3 coding DNA: TGCAGTGCAGCCGGGGCTGAGGAAGAGACCCAGTACTTC. This sequence encodes CSAAGAEEETQYF.

Only a few counts were recorded for this clonotype. A read error may produce the germline difference seen at one junction end. V usage is TRBV5-1 and J usage is TRBJ1-6; 7 bases agree with TRBD1. This CDR3 has 15 residues. Germline CDR1 reads SGHRS; CDR2 reads YFSETQ. CDR3 DNA sequence: TGCGCCAGCAGCTGGTCGACAGGGCAAAATTCACCCCTCCACTTC. Amino acid sequence: CASSWSTGQNSPLHF.

V gene TRBV20-1 combines with J gene TRBJ2-4; D remains unclear. Germline V gene sequence: CDR1 DFQATT, CDR2 SNEGSKA (reference sequence). Trimming took off 3 bases at V and 7 bases at J, with 7 bases between the two ends. The length of the CDR3 is 11 residues. The CDR3 region is CSASGRNIQYF. CDR3 in DNA: TGCAGTGCTAGCGGCCGTAACATTCAGTACTTC.

This clonotype has a handful of counts. This chain uses TRBV29-1 with TRBJ1-5; D ambiguous. The CDR3 loop spans 18 amino acids. Deletions cut 8 bases from V and 5 bases from J, with 31 bases between. Per germline, CDR1 SQVTM and CDR2 ANQGSEA. The CDR3 sequence: CSPPGLWSGEGIDQPQHF. CDR3 in DNA: TGCAGCCCACCTGGGCTTTGGTCCGGGGAGGGCATCGATCAGCCCCAGCATTTT.

The J gene is TRBJ2-3, the V gene TRBV20-1, with a weak D call TRBD2 (5 bases). This CDR3 is 14 amino acids long. CDR1 and CDR2 from the germline V gene are DFQATT and SNEGSKA (reference sequence). Trimming pared 8 bases from V and 2 bases from J, leaving 17 bases between. The CDR3 DNA sequence: TGCAGTACCCCTGCGGCGGGCAACACAGATACGCAGTATTTT. This sequence encodes CSTPAAGNTDTQYF.

The chain recombines TRBV5-1 with TRBJ1-1; no reliable D call. This CDR3 is 17 amino acids long. V dropped 0 bases and J dropped 5 bases, with 20 bases sitting between them. Germline loops: CDR1 SGHRS, CDR2 YFSETQ. The CDR3 sequence: CASSLAVSSWDTTEAFF. As DNA, the CDR3 is TGCGCCAGCAGCTTGGCCGTAAGTAGCTGGGATACGACTGAAGCTTTCTTT.

This chain links TRBV27 with TRBJ2-7; 9 bases map to TRBD2. CDR3 length: 15 residues. Germline V gives CDR1 MNHEY, CDR2 SMNVEV (reference sequence). The V segment lost 6 bases and the J segment 1 base; nucleotides outside the gene matches: 7. The chain's CDR3 is CASRSRLAASYEQYV. The CDR3 DNA is TGTGCCAGCAGATCCCGACTAGCGGCATCCTACGAGCAGTACGTC.

CDR3: CASRPGTEETQYF. In DNA form, the CDR3 reads TGCGCCAGCAGGCCCGGGACAGAAGAGACCCAGTACTTC. The chain links TRBV5-1 to TRBJ2-5, with 7 nucleotides matching TRBD1. There are 13 residues in the CDR3. V trimming: 5 bases; J trimming: 3 bases; junction bases outside the gene matches: 4. CDR1 SGHRS and CDR2 YFSETQ come from the germline V gene.

There are a few counts of this clonotype. The rearrangement joins TRBV5-1 to TRBJ2-1; D not resolved. Deletions cut 0 bases from V and 10 bases from J, with 14 bases between. Germline CDR1 SGHRS, CDR2 YFSETQ. The CDR3 has 14 amino acids. CDR3 amino acids: CASSLDGQDQEQFF. CDR3 nucleotide sequence: TGCGCCAGCAGCTTGGACGGCCAGGACCAGGAGCAGTTCTTC.

This chain uses TRBV3-1 with TRBJ2-3; possible D gene TRBD2, 5 bases. The germline gives CDR1 LGHDT, CDR2 YNNKEL (reference sequence). The CDR3 is 14 amino acids. Trimming left V 7 bases short and J 2 bases short, with 13 bases between. The CDR3 region is CASTRGADTDTQYF. CDR3 coding DNA: TGTGCCAGCACCCGAGGAGCGGACACAGATACGCAGTATTTT.

This clonotype came up many times. The rearrangement joins TRBV9 to TRBJ2-5; 8 nucleotides line up with TRBD1. The DNA end lines up better with TRBJ2-1; the J call may be wrong. The germline V gene encodes CDR1 SGDLS and CDR2 YYNGEE. This CDR3 has 15 residues. CDR3 amino acids: CASSSDWTGPNEQFF. The CDR3 bases are TGTGCCAGCAGCTCCGACTGGACAGGGCCCAATGAGCAGTTCTTC.

This clonotype was detected a few times. At one end the junction does not follow the germline gene, possibly because of a read error. The chain links TRBV29-1 to TRBJ1-2, with 7 positions matching TRBD1. CDR1 is SQVTM, CDR2 ANQGSEA, per germline. This CDR3 is 12 amino acids long. CDR3 sequence (DNA): TGCAGCGGCGGCGACAGGGATAATGGTTACACCTTC. Translation: CSGGDRDNGYTF.

This chain uses TRBV30 with TRBJ1-3; D not certain. Trimming took 0 bases from V and 0 from J, leaving 15 bases between them. This CDR3 contains 17 residues. Germline V gene sequence: CDR1 GTSNPN, CDR2 SVGIG (reference sequence). CDR3 in amino acids: CAWSVSGWSPSGNTIYF. The CDR3 DNA reads TGTGCCTGGAGTGTATCCGGGTGGAGTCCCTCTGGAAACACCATATATTTT.

The CDR3 DNA reads as TGTGCCAGCAGCTTAGGTACTAGCACGTACAATGAGCAGTTCTTC. As protein: CASSLGTSTYNEQFF. V is TRBV7-3 and J is TRBJ2-1, with D possibly matching TRBD2 (6 bases). V shed 2 bases and J shed 4 bases, with 12 bases lying between them. Per the germline V gene, CDR1 is SGHTA and CDR2 is FQGTGA. The CDR3 is made up of 15 amino acids. The whole variable domain, filled in from reference TRBV7-3 and TRBJ2-1, reads GAGVSQTPSNKVTEKGKYVELRCDPISGHTALYWYRQSLGQGPEFLIYFQGTGAADDSGLPNDRFFAVRPEGSVSTLKIQRTERGDSAVYLCASSLGTSTYNEQFFGPGTRLTVL.

This clonotype was seen more than once but under ten times. The chain couples TRBV5-5 to TRBJ2-1; 10 nucleotides match TRBD2. With V trimmed by 1 base and J by 6 bases, 4 bases remained unmatched. CDR3 length equals 15 residues. Looked up from germline, CDR1 is SGHKS and CDR2 is YYEKEE (reference sequence). CDR3 amino acids: CASSLRLAGINEQFF. The DNA of the CDR3 is TGTGCCAGCAGCTTGAGACTAGCGGGTATCAATGAGCAGTTCTTC.

A few counts support this clonotype. The V and J genes are TRBV7-9 and TRBJ2-7; the D gene is possibly TRBD1 (6 bases). Trimming cost V 6 bases and J 6 bases, with 21 bases left between them. The CDR3 consists of 15 residues. In germline, CDR1 is SEHNR, CDR2 FQNEAQ (reference sequence). The CDR3 loop reads CASSPTGPPTGEQYF. As DNA, the CDR3 is TGTGCCAGCAGTCCTACGGGACCCCCGACAGGCGAGCAGTACTTC.

Points on this clonotype: One end of the junction fails to match germline, which may point to a read error. V and J are TRBV7-2 and TRBJ2-3; D perhaps matches TRBD2 (7 bases). CDR1 and CDR2 from the germline V gene are SGHTA and FQGNSA. The CDR3 is 16 amino acids. The CDR3 DNA reads TGTGCCTGCAGCTTAGTTGGAGGGGGGGCCCCAGATACGCAGTATTTT. Its translation is CACSLVGGGAPDTQYF.